The 28 T cell receptor beta chains listed next were all sequenced from one sample in a study of shared clonotypes between healthy human individuals. Some clones are missing from TCRdb's copy, which holds only in-frame ones; the method was immunoSEQ multiplex PCR. This sample has about 700,000 clones, with roughly nine tenths found just once. The naive CD8 population came from CD45RO-negative cells selected for CCR7, without terminally differentiated effector memory CD45RA+ cells. The sequenced sample was naive CD8+ T cells sorted from blood. The receptors originated from a man aged 25 to 40 in good health.

This rearrangement joins TRBV10-1 to TRBJ2-5, with 7 bases fitting TRBD1. V shed 0 bases, J shed 5 bases, and the junction held 6 bases outside the gene matches. Germline CDR1 WNHNN, CDR2 SYGVQD (reference sequence). This CDR3 is 15 amino acids long. In DNA, the CDR3 is TGCGCCAGCAGTGAGTCGATCAGGGGACAGGAGACCCAGTACTTC. Amino acid sequence: CASSESIRGQETQYF.

V is TRBV5-1 and J is TRBJ2-3, with 9 bases lining up with TRBD2. J was trimmed by 2 bases and V by 0 bases; bases with no gene match: 7. The CDR3 covers 17 residues. From germline, CDR1 is SGHRS and CDR2 YFSETQ. CDR3 protein: CASSLDLAGVFTDTQYF. In DNA form, the CDR3 reads TGCGCCAGCAGCTTGGATTTAGCGGGAGTTTTCACAGATACGCAGTATTTT.

The V and J genes are TRBV9 and TRBJ2-1, with TRBD1 matching over 7 bases. The CDR3 extends over 15 amino acids. Germline V lookup: CDR1 SGDLS, CDR2 YYNGEE. The V segment lost 3 bases and the J segment 8 bases; nucleotides outside the gene matches: 11. CDR3 residues: CASSDPRGPGDEQFF. CDR3 in DNA: TGTGCCAGCAGCGATCCAAGGGGGCCCGGGGATGAGCAGTTCTTC.

This sequence joins TRBV7-2 and TRBJ1-3, with 8 bases aligning to TRBD1. The CDR3 is 16 amino acids. Germline V gene sequence: CDR1 SGHTA, CDR2 FQGNSA. The trim removed 7 bases at V and 1 base at J, leaving 9 bases unmatched. The CDR3 protein is CASNDRGQLSGNTIYF. The CDR3, as DNA: TGTGCCAGCAACGACAGGGGCCAGCTTTCTGGAAACACCATATATTTT.

The rearrangement joins TRBV18 to TRBJ2-7, with D possibly being TRBD1 (5 bases). The CDR3 is 14 amino acids. Looked up from germline, CDR1 is KGHSH and CDR2 is LQKENI. V shed 6 bases and J shed 1 base, with 13 bases lying between them. The CDR3 region is CASSQNRISYEQYF. The CDR3 bases are TGTGCCAGCTCGCAGAACAGGATATCCTACGAGCAGTACTTC.

This chain connects TRBV7-6 to TRBJ1-2; D gene uncertain. This CDR3 comprises 15 residues. V lost 5 bases and J 6 bases, leaving 19 bases between the germline ends. The germline CDR1 and CDR2 sequences are SGHVS and FNYEAQ. CDR3 sequence reads: CASSPSNAGGHGYTF. CDR3 nucleotide sequence: TGTGCCAGCAGCCCCTCAAACGCGGGAGGACATGGCTACACCTTC.

V is TRBV7-2 and J is TRBJ1-5, with D unresolved. Looked up from germline, CDR1 is SGHTA and CDR2 is FQGNSA. V was clipped by 4 bases and J by 2 bases, with 12 bases between them. The CDR3 contains 15 residues. The DNA for the CDR3 is TGTGCCAGCAGCTCCGGAGGACTTGGCAATCAGCCCCAGCATTTT. Amino acids: CASSSGGLGNQPQHF.

The rearrangement joins TRBV4-2 to TRBJ1-1; D remains unclear. V was clipped by 1 base and J by 2 bases, with 8 bases between them. The CDR3 loop spans 14 amino acids. The germline V gene encodes CDR1 LGHNA and CDR2 YNFKEQ. The CDR3 reads CASSQVAGNTEAFF. The CDR3, as DNA: TGTGCCAGCAGCCAAGTAGCAGGTAACACTGAAGCTTTCTTT.

V and J are TRBV14 and TRBJ1-4, with D perhaps matching TRBD1 (6 bases). V was pared by 4 bases and J by 6 bases, with 9 bases between. Germline-derived CDR1 and CDR2 are SGHDN and FVKESK. The CDR3 runs to 13 residues. The CDR3 region is CASSPGEDEKLFF. The CDR3 nucleotides are TGTGCCAGCAGCCCAGGGGAAGATGAAAAACTGTTTTTT.

The V and J genes are TRBV6-1 and TRBJ2-3; D remains ambiguous. The CDR3 length is 13 residues. Germline V gives CDR1 MNHNS, CDR2 SASEGT. With 6 bases removed from V and 5 bases from J, the gap between germline ends came to 12 bases. CDR3 DNA: TGTGCCAGCAGCCAGCTTTTTGTAGATACGCAGTATTTT. Translation: CASSQLFVDTQYF.

The chain couples TRBV29-1 to TRBJ2-7; D ambiguous. Germline CDR1 and CDR2: SQVTM and ANQGSEA. The CDR3 loop spans 12 amino acids. V lost 1 base, J lost 4 bases, and 8 bases lay in between. DNA of the CDR3: TGCAGCGTTGAAGGGGGTACTTACGAGCAGTACTTC. Amino acids: CSVEGGTYEQYF.

This chain uses TRBV7-9 with TRBJ2-7, with TRBD2 matching over 9 bases. In germline, CDR1 is SEHNR, CDR2 FQNEAQ (reference sequence). After removal of 3 bases from V and 4 bases from J, the junction contained 7 bases not matched to a gene. This CDR3 has 15 residues. CDR3 DNA sequence: TGTGCCAGCAGCTTTTGGCGGGAGGGCCAGTACGAGCAGTACTTC. Translated, it gives CASSFWREGQYEQYF.

Only one count was recorded for this clone. The chain carries TRBV2 and TRBJ2-1; 7 bases match TRBD2. CDR1 and CDR2 (germline): SNHLY, FYNNEI. The V gene end was trimmed by 8 bases and the J gene end by 8 bases; junction bases not matched to a gene: 9. The CDR3 is made up of 13 amino acids. The CDR3 sequence: CASRGLRTDEQFF. The CDR3 bases are TGTGCCAGCCGGGGACTACGTACGGATGAGCAGTTCTTC.

This CDR3 is CASSYSGGRGDTQYF. In DNA form, the CDR3 reads TGTGCCAGCAGTTACTCAGGGGGCCGGGGGGATACGCAGTATTTT. The V and J genes are TRBV6-5 and TRBJ2-3; tentative D call: TRBD1 (7 bases). The V and J ends lost 0 bases and 6 bases respectively, with 13 bases between them. The CDR3 extends over 15 amino acids. The germline CDR1 and CDR2 sequences are MNHEY and SVGAGI.

This clone has a single count. The chain is built from TRBV2 and TRBJ1-4; the D gene is possibly TRBD1 (6 bases). This CDR3 is 13 amino acids long. Germline CDR1 is SNHLY and CDR2 is FYNNEI. V lost 10 bases, J lost 5 bases, and 14 bases lay in between. CDR3 residues: CATRYRENEKLFF. The CDR3 DNA sequence: TGTGCCACCCGGTACAGGGAGAATGAAAAACTGTTTTTT.

This CDR3 reads CASSLAAGLNPDTQYF. Here the CDR3 DNA reads TGTGCCAGCAGCTTAGCGGCAGGGTTGAACCCAGATACGCAGTATTTT. This chain uses TRBV7-6 with TRBJ2-3, with a tentative D call TRBD1 (5 bases). This CDR3 has 16 amino acids. V lost 0 bases, J lost 4 bases, and 14 bases lay in between. Germline loops: CDR1 SGHVS, CDR2 FNYEAQ.

J is TRBJ2-1 and V is TRBV27, with TRBD2 matching over 7 bases. The CDR3 is made up of 15 amino acids. V was pared by 8 bases and J by 7 bases, with 14 bases of the junction left unmatched. Germline V lookup: CDR1 MNHEY, CDR2 SMNVEV (reference sequence). The CDR3 is CASSSGGGVWNEQFF. DNA for the CDR3: TGTGCCAGCTCTAGTGGGGGAGGGGTTTGGAATGAGCAGTTCTTC.

This rearrangement joins TRBV6-5 to TRBJ1-2; D might be TRBD1 (5 bases). Germline V gene data show CDR1 as MNHEY and CDR2 as SVGAGI. V lost 2 bases to trimming and J lost 6 bases, with 16 bases between them. The length of the CDR3 is 15 residues. The CDR3 nucleotides read TGTGCCAGCAGTTACACCCCCTCGGGGGGACATGGCTACACCTTC. This codes for CASSYTPSGGHGYTF.

This CDR3 reads CASSLYREVNTGELFF. The CDR3, as DNA: TGTGCCAGCAGCTTGTATCGGGAGGTGAACACCGGGGAGCTGTTTTTT. The rearrangement links TRBV5-6 to TRBJ2-2, with 7 bases identical to TRBD2. The CDR3 contains 16 residues. Looked up from germline, CDR1 is SGHDT and CDR2 is YYEEEE. The junction had 4 bases not matched to a gene; V was cut back by 1 base and J by 1 base.

The chain recombines TRBV4-1 with TRBJ2-1; no clear D. The CDR3 covers 15 residues. Germline lookup yields CDR1 MGHRA and CDR2 YSYEKL. Trimming shortened V by 3 bases and J by 0 bases, and 9 bases separated the two germline ends. The DNA of the CDR3 is TGCGCCAGCAGCCAGGAGTGGATCTCCTACAATGAGCAGTTCTTC. Residues: CASSQEWISYNEQFF.

The J gene is TRBJ1-1, the V gene TRBV27, with a tentative D call TRBD1 (6 bases). Deletions cut 6 bases from V and 3 bases from J, with 17 bases between. This CDR3 is 15 amino acids long. Germline values: CDR1 MNHEY, CDR2 SMNVEV (reference sequence). CDR3 DNA: TGTGCCAGCAGGGGAGGGCAGGGGTCGCACACTGAAGCTTTCTTT. Amino acid sequence: CASRGGQGSHTEAFF.

This clone is a singleton in its sample. This rearrangement joins TRBV27 to TRBJ1-1; D remains ambiguous. CDR1 and CDR2 (germline): MNHEY, SMNVEV (reference sequence). The CDR3 is made up of 14 amino acids. V lost 2 bases, J lost 5 bases, and 12 bases lay in between. CDR3 coding DNA: TGTGCCAGCAGTTTAGTCCGGGGTTTGACTGAAGCTTTCTTT. Its protein is CASSLVRGLTEAFF.

This chain uses TRBV7-9 with TRBJ2-5; D gene unclear. V shed 1 base and J shed 5 bases, with 8 bases lying between them. The CDR3 is made up of 13 amino acids. Looked up from germline, CDR1 is SEHNR and CDR2 is FQNEAQ (reference sequence). CDR3: CASSLGVRETQYF. CDR3 sequence (DNA): TGTGCCAGCAGCTTAGGGGTTAGGGAGACCCAGTACTTC.

This chain connects TRBV29-1 to TRBJ2-1; D unclear. Germline V CDR1 and CDR2: SQVTM, ANQGSEA. The CDR3 spans 12 residues. Trimming left V 0 bases short and J 7 bases short, with 7 bases between. CDR3 sequence (DNA): TGCAGCGTTGAAGATCTGGGTAATGAGCAGTTCTTC. This sequence encodes CSVEDLGNEQFF.

The rearrangement links TRBV11-2 to TRBJ2-3; D is uncertain. Trimming removed 4 bases from V and 3 bases from J, with 5 bases in between. The CDR3 runs to 12 residues. CDR1 and CDR2 (germline): SGHAT, FQNNGV. For the CDR3, the DNA is TGTGCCAGCAGCTCCCAGACAGATACGCAGTATTTT. As protein: CASSSQTDTQYF. Full variable domain (remainder filled in from reference TRBV11-2 and TRBJ2-3): EAGVAQSPRYKIIEKRQSVAFWCNPISGHATLYWYQQILGQGPKLLIQFQNNGVVDDSQLPKDRFSAERLKGVDSTLKIQPAKLEDSAVYLCASSSQTDTQYFGPGTRLTVL.

The V and J genes are TRBV27 and TRBJ1-2; TRBD1 is a possible D gene (5 bases). CDR3 length: 13 amino acids. The germline V and J ends were trimmed by 3 bases and 8 bases, with 13 bases remaining between them. Germline V CDR1 and CDR2: MNHEY, SMNVEV (reference sequence). DNA for the CDR3: TGTGCCAGCAGTTTGCAAGGGGTGGAAGGCTACACCTTC. Translated: CASSLQGVEGYTF.

This sequence joins TRBV9 and TRBJ2-1, with 13 nucleotides matching TRBD2. Germline values: CDR1 SGDLS, CDR2 YYNGEE. V was pared by 3 bases and J by 6 bases, with 15 bases of the junction left unmatched. The CDR3 spans 19 residues. CDR3 in amino acids: CASSELAGGPGTIGNEQFF. In nucleotides, the CDR3 is TGTGCCAGCAGCGAACTAGCGGGAGGGCCGGGTACTATAGGCAATGAGCAGTTCTTC.

The CDR3 loop reads CASSLAGEFSEQYF. In nucleotides, the CDR3 is TGTGCCAGCAGTCTAGCGGGAGAATTTTCCGAGCAGTACTTC. J is TRBJ2-7 and V is TRBV6-6, with 10 bases matching TRBD2. The CDR3 is 14 amino acids. Germline trimming cut 5 bases from V and 6 bases from J; bases unmatched to any gene: 7. The germline CDR1 and CDR2 sequences are MNHNY and SVGAGI (reference sequence).